This T cell receptor (beta chain) comes out of a study of regulatory T cells in long-lasting Graves disease. The V end lost 8 bases, the J end lost 1 base, and 14 bases lay between the germline ends. This CDR3 comprises 14 residues. In germline, CDR1 is MDHEN, CDR2 SYDVKM. With iRepertoire HTBI primers and Arm-PCR of CDR3 regions, TCR beta libraries were built. TCRdb used MiXCR to reprocess the multiplex PCR reads, holding one entry per CDR3 protein. Among fewer than 350,000 distinct CDR3 sequences, about 18% were seen once, and the ten largest hold about 40%. General study points: New patients shared about 880 public clonotypes, fewer than the approximately 2,500 shared by persistent patients.

For this clonotype: Its target is unknown.

Regarding time point: newly diagnosed GD, antithyroid drugs for less than 3 months. PBMC-derived RNA was used for the TCR library. J is TRBJ1-1 and V is TRBV28; D remains unclear. This specimen consisted of peripheral blood mononuclear cells (PBMCs), obtained at new diagnosis, from a patient treated with antithyroid drugs. This TCR came from a female donor with Graves disease. CDR3 coding DNA: TGTGCCAGCGGCCCGGGGAGAGCGAACACTGAAGCTTTCTTT. It codes for CASGPGRANTEAFF.